These 27 T cell receptor beta chains came from one sample sequenced in a study of T-cell memory formation after mild COVID-19. TCRdb fed the 5' RACE reads into MiXCR, producing one record per CDR3 protein. The sample gives 350,000 or so distinct CDR3 sequences, roughly 13% of which show up once; about a fifth is in the top ten. The sample comprised PBMCs or a T cell subset sorted from them (not recorded which). The receptors were sampled from a man between 18 and 35 years old who had mild COVID-19 (a few samples of this study predate the infection). Cell type and time point are not known.

This clonotype showed up just a few times. The V call is TRBV2, the J call TRBJ1-2, with 9 bases identical to TRBD1. The CDR3 has 14 amino acids. J lost 3 bases, V lost 11 bases, and 10 bases had no gene match. CDR1 SNHLY and CDR2 FYNNEI come from the germline V gene. The CDR3 bases are TGTGCCTCCAAGGAACAGGGGGCCGACTATGGCTACACCTTC. Amino acid sequence: CASKEQGADYGYTF.

The sample holds many counts of this clonotype. CDR3 protein: CAISRTGSNQPQHF. The CDR3 nucleotides are TGTGCCATCAGCAGGACAGGGTCGAATCAGCCCCAGCATTTT. The chain joins TRBV10-3 to TRBJ1-5; 8 bases fit TRBD1. This CDR3 spans 14 amino acids. The V and J ends lost 6 bases and 4 bases, in that order; junction bases with no gene match: 5. Germline CDR1 and CDR2: ENHRY and SYGVKD.

J is TRBJ2-1 and V is TRBV11-3, with no clear D. Germline V gives CDR1 SGHNT, CDR2 YENEEA. This CDR3 is built from 15 residues. The germline V and J ends were trimmed by 0 bases and 5 bases, with 11 bases remaining between them. The CDR3 nucleotides are TGTGCCAGCAGCTTAGATCGGGCAGGTAACAATGAGCAGTTCTTC. The encoded protein is CASSLDRAGNNEQFF.

The CDR3 region has the DNA TGTGCCAGCACCCCCCGGTACCCGGAGCAGTTCTTC. The encoded protein is CASTPRYPEQFF. V and J are TRBV28 and TRBJ2-1; D gene uncertain. CDR1 MDHEN and CDR2 SYDVKM come from the germline V gene. Trimming removed 7 bases from V and 10 bases from J, with 14 bases in between. The CDR3 contains 12 residues.

The rearrangement uses TRBV15 and TRBJ2-3; TRBD2 agrees at 7 bases. Germline CDR1 and CDR2: LNHNV and YYDKDF (reference sequence). There are 16 residues in the CDR3. The V segment lost 5 bases and the J segment 2 bases; nucleotides outside the gene matches: 10. The CDR3 here is CATSEGHGGSTDTQYF. Written as DNA, the CDR3 is TGTGCCACCAGCGAGGGGCACGGGGGGTCCACAGATACGCAGTATTTT. Combining the CDR3 with reference TRBV15 and TRBJ2-3 gives the whole variable domain DAMVIQNPRYQVTQFGKPVTLSCSQTLNHNVMYWYQQKSSQAPKLLFHYYDKDFNNEADTPDNFQSRRPNTSFCFLDIRSPGLGDTAMYLCATSEGHGGSTDTQYFGPGTRLTVL.

At least ten counts were recorded for this clonotype. The chain carries TRBV11-2 and TRBJ2-3; D gene unclear. The germline CDR1 and CDR2 sequences are SGHAT and FQNNGV. The length of the CDR3 is 10 residues. Between the trimmed V and J ends, which lost 4 bases and 7 bases, there was a span of 3 bases. The DNA for the CDR3 is TGTGCCAGCAGCTCCTATACGCAGTATTTT. It translates to CASSSYTQYF.

This clonotype was detected only a few times. The rearrangement joins TRBV7-2 to TRBJ1-2; weak D call: TRBD1 (5 bases). V was trimmed by 1 base and J by 4 bases, leaving 13 bases between them. There are 15 residues in the CDR3. CDR1 is SGHTA, CDR2 FQGNSA, per germline. Here the CDR3 reads CASSLGQAGPYGYTF. The CDR3 DNA is TGTGCCAGCAGCTTAGGGCAGGCGGGACCCTATGGCTACACCTTC. Together with reference TRBV7-2 and TRBJ1-2, the CDR3 gives the full variable domain: GAGVSQSPSNKVTEKGKDVELRCDPISGHTALYWYRQSLGQGLEFLIYFQGNSAPDKSGLPSDRFSAERTGGSVSTLTIQRTQQEDSAVYLCASSLGQAGPYGYTFGSGTRLTVV.

This clonotype was recorded a few times. This chain joins TRBV12-3 or TRBV12-4 and TRBJ1-1, with D tentatively TRBD1 (5 bases). V lost 5 bases and J lost 4, with 17 bases in between. This CDR3 contains 15 residues. CDR3 protein: CASSLNQGGPTEAFF. CDR3 nucleotide sequence: TGTGCCAGCAGTCTAAATCAGGGCGGCCCCACTGAAGCTTTCTTT.

This clonotype was seen a few times. J is TRBJ1-4 and V is TRBV7-9; D is undetermined. Germline lookup yields CDR1 SEHNR and CDR2 FQNEAQ (reference sequence). The CDR3 has 13 residues. Trimming took off 8 bases at V and 8 bases at J, with 15 bases between the two ends. CDR3 coding DNA: TGTGCCAGCGAGGGAGATTTTCGAGAAAAACTGTTTTTT. This gives the protein CASEGDFREKLFF.

This clonotype was counted a few times. The V call is TRBV21-1, the J call TRBJ2-5; the D call of TRBD1 is as the table states it, not checked on the DNA. TRBV21-1 is a listed pseudogene. The CDR3 is 13 amino acids. The CDR3: CASTVARLETQYF. DNA for the CDR3: TGTGCCAGCACCGTGGCCCGGCTGGAGACCCAGTACTTC.

In this sample, this clonotype turned up a few times. The V gene is TRBV4-3, the J gene TRBJ1-2; D not certain. V was cut by 0 bases and J by 8 bases, with 10 bases left in between. This CDR3 is built from 13 residues. Germline-derived CDR1 and CDR2 are LGHNA and YSLEER. CDR3 region: CASSQDRQRGYTF. Written as DNA, the CDR3 is TGCGCCAGCAGCCAAGATCGTCAGCGAGGCTACACCTTC.

The rearrangement joins TRBV7-8 to TRBJ2-2; 8 nucleotides agree with TRBD2. The germline V gene encodes CDR1 SGHVS and CDR2 FQNEAQ. Trimming at V came to 2 bases and at J to 3 bases, leaving 5 bases not matched to a gene. The CDR3 runs to 16 residues. Here the CDR3 reads CASSLPGGPYTGELFF. CDR3 coding DNA: TGTGCCAGCAGCTTACCGGGGGGGCCCTACACCGGGGAGCTGTTTTTT.

This clonotype came up a few times. The chain joins TRBV29-1 to TRBJ1-4; D gene uncertain. V was cut by 6 bases and J by 8 bases, with 7 bases left in between. CDR1 SQVTM and CDR2 ANQGSEA come from the germline V gene. The CDR3 totals 10 residues. In DNA, the CDR3 is TGCAGCGTGGGCCGAGAAAAACTGTTTTTT. Translating gives CSVGREKLFF.

There are a few counts of this clonotype. The chain has TRBV10-3 and TRBJ1-1; D may be TRBD1 (6 bases). This CDR3 has 16 residues. Germline-derived CDR1 and CDR2 are ENHRY and SYGVKD. V shed 2 bases and J shed 5 bases, with 18 bases lying between them. This CDR3 is CAISENQQGPSTEAFF. The CDR3 nucleotides are TGTGCCATCAGTGAGAATCAACAGGGCCCTTCAACTGAAGCTTTCTTT.

The chain uses TRBV4-3 and TRBJ2-2, with D possibly being TRBD1 or TRBD2 (6 bases each). The germline V gene encodes CDR1 LGHNA and CDR2 YSLEER. Trimming pared 0 bases from V and 0 bases from J, leaving 11 bases between. The length of the CDR3 is 17 residues. The CDR3 spells CASSQDGGPTNTGELFF. CDR3 DNA: TGCGCCAGCAGCCAAGATGGGGGGCCTACGAACACCGGGGAGCTGTTTTTT.

V usage is TRBV18 and J usage is TRBJ2-7; 9 bases match TRBD1. V lost 0 bases and J lost 3; bases outside the gene matches: 3. Germline V gene sequence: CDR1 KGHSH, CDR2 LQKENI. The CDR3 covers 15 residues. CDR3 amino acids: CASSPPPGQGYEQYV. CDR3 DNA: TGTGCCAGCTCACCACCCCCGGGACAGGGCTACGAGCAGTACGTC.

The chain is built from TRBV7-2 and TRBJ2-1; 16 bases match TRBD2. The ends lost 1 base at V and 5 bases at J; junction bases unmatched: 14. Germline V gene sequence: CDR1 SGHTA, CDR2 FQGNSA. This CDR3 spans 21 amino acids. CDR3 nucleotide sequence: TGTGCCAGCAGCTTAGGGTGGTTGGGGACTAGCGGGGGGGCGCCTAACAATGAGCAGTTCTTC. It is translated as CASSLGWLGTSGGAPNNEQFF.

The CDR3 here is CASSAGGTSGGAGFF. In nucleotides, the CDR3 is TGCGCCAGCAGCGCGGGGGGGACTAGCGGGGGCGCCGGGTTCTTC. The chain links TRBV5-1 to TRBJ2-1; TRBD2 agrees at 14 bases. The CDR3 contains 15 residues. The V and J ends lost 4 bases and 15 bases, in that order; junction bases with no gene match: 12. CDR1 and CDR2 from the germline V gene are SGHRS and YFSETQ.

The chain employs TRBV3-1 and TRBJ2-2; D may match TRBD1 or TRBD2 (5 bases each). CDR3 size: 16 residues. Trimming removed 7 bases from V and 0 bases from J, with 15 bases in between. Germline V lookup: CDR1 LGHDT, CDR2 YNNKEL (reference sequence). The CDR3 nucleotides are TGTGCCAGCACGACAACGGGGACCGCGAACACCGGGGAGCTGTTTTTT. This encodes CASTTTGTANTGELFF. The full variable domain, completed using reference TRBV3-1 and TRBJ2-2, is DTAVSQTPKYLVTQMGNDKSIKCEQNLGHDTMYWYKQDSKKFLKIMFSYNNKELIINETVPNRFSPKSPDKAHLNLHINSLELGDSAVYFCASTTTGTANTGELFFGEGSRLTVL.

This clonotype came up a few times. V usage is TRBV4-3 and J usage is TRBJ1-5; unclear D gene. The CDR3 spans 15 residues. The germline V gene has CDR1 LGHNA and CDR2 YSLEER. Trimming removed 0 bases at V and 0 bases at J, with 6 bases between. The CDR3 nucleotides read TGCGCCAGCAGCCAAGAATGGCATAGCAATCAGCCCCAGCATTTT. Translating it yields CASSQEWHSNQPQHF.

The chain combines TRBV6-6 with TRBJ2-7, with D possibly being TRBD1 (5 bases). CDR1 is MNHNY, CDR2 SVGAGI, per germline (reference sequence). CDR3 length: 12 amino acids. The V end lost 6 bases, the J end lost 6 bases, and 12 bases lay between the germline ends. The DNA of the CDR3 is TGTGCCAGCAGCGAACCAGGGCTCGAGCAGTACGTC. Protein product: CASSEPGLEQYV.

Comment on this clonotype: Given a much more abundant clone one base away, this may be a read error. The V gene is TRBV5-6, the J gene TRBJ2-3; D unclear. This CDR3 has 11 amino acids. V lost 2 bases, J lost 7 bases, and 5 bases lay in between. CDR1 is SGHDT and CDR2 is YYEEEE in the germline V gene. CDR3 nucleotide sequence: TGTGCCAGCAGCTTATCACATACGCAGTATTTT. This codes for CASSLSHTQYF.

This clonotype was found a few times. The genes are TRBV5-1 and TRBJ2-2, with 12 bases identical to TRBD1. This CDR3 comprises 18 residues. Germline loops: CDR1 SGHRS, CDR2 YFSETQ. The V segment lost 4 bases and the J segment 2 bases; nucleotides outside the gene matches: 9. In nucleotides, the CDR3 is TGCGCCAGCAGCGCCCGGGACAGGGGGCAAGCAAACACCGGGGAGCTGTTTTTT. Protein sequence: CASSARDRGQANTGELFF. Supplemented by reference TRBV5-1 and TRBJ2-2, the full variable domain reads KAGVTQTPRYLIKTRGQQVTLSCSPISGHRSVSWYQQTPGQGLQFLFEYFSETQRNKGNFPGRFSGRQFSNSRSEMNVSTLELGDSALYLCASSARDRGQANTGELFFGEGSRLTVL.

The rearrangement joins TRBV15 to TRBJ1-2, with a tentative D call TRBD1 (6 bases). The CDR3 contains 15 residues. CDR1 is LNHNV, CDR2 YYDKDF, per germline (reference sequence). Trimming cost V 0 bases and J 4 bases, with 12 bases left between them. CDR3 sequence: CATSRDHGQIYGYTF. DNA for the CDR3: TGTGCCACCAGCAGAGATCATGGACAGATCTATGGCTACACCTTC. Supplemented by reference TRBV15 and TRBJ1-2, the full variable domain reads DAMVIQNPRYQVTQFGKPVTLSCSQTLNHNVMYWYQQKSSQAPKLLFHYYDKDFNNEADTPDNFQSRRPNTSFCFLDIRSPGLGDTAMYLCATSRDHGQIYGYTFGSGTRLTVV.

The chain joins TRBV12-3 or TRBV12-4 to TRBJ2-3; 7 bases are shared with TRBD1. V shed 1 base and J 2 bases; nucleotides not matched to a gene: 3. The CDR3 runs to 15 residues. The CDR3 DNA reads as TGTGCCAGCAGTTTAGGGGGACAGCTCACAGATACGCAGTATTTT. Amino acid sequence: CASSLGGQLTDTQYF.

The rearrangement uses TRBV5-1 and TRBJ1-2, with D unresolved. Trimming cost V 3 bases and J 4 bases, with 19 bases left between them. The CDR3 runs to 16 residues. Germline V gene lookup returns CDR1 SGHRS and CDR2 YFSETQ. In DNA form, the CDR3 reads TGCGCCAGCAGCTCCTACGTAGCGGGAGGAGGCTATGGCTACACCTTC. Protein sequence: CASSSYVAGGGYGYTF.

This clonotype was picked up a small number of times. For the CDR3, the DNA is TGCGCCAGCAGCCAAGAATGGGTGGGGACTATGAGCACCGGGGAGCTGTTTTTT. Encoded protein: CASSQEWVGTMSTGELFF. The V call is TRBV4-3, the J call TRBJ2-2, with 7 nucleotides matching TRBD2. The CDR3 has 18 amino acids. J lost 4 bases, V lost 0 bases, and 11 bases had no gene match. Germline CDR1 LGHNA, CDR2 YSLEER.